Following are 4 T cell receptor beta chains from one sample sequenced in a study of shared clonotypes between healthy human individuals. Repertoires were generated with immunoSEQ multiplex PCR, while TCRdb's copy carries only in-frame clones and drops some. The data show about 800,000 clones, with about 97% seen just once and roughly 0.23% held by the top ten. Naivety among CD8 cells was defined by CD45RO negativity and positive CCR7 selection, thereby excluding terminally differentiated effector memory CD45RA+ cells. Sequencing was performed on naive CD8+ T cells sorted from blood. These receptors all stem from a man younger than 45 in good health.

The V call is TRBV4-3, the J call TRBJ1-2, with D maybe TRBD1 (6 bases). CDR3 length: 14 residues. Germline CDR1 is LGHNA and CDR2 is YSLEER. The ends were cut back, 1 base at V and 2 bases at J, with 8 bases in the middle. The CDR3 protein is CASSQVGGNYGYTF. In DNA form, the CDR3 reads TGCGCCAGCAGCCAAGTCGGGGGCAACTATGGCTACACCTTC.

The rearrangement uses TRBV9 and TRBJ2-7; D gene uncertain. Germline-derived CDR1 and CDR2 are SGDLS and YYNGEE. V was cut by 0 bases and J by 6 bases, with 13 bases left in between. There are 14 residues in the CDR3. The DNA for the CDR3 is TGTGCCAGCAGCGTAGCCCCAGGCCTGGGCGAGCAGTACTTC. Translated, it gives CASSVAPGLGEQYF.

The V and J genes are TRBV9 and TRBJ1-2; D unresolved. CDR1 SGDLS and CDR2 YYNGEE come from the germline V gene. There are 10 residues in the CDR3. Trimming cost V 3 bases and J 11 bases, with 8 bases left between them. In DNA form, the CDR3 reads TGTGCCAGCAGCGGACCGACGTACACCTTC. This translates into CASSGPTYTF.

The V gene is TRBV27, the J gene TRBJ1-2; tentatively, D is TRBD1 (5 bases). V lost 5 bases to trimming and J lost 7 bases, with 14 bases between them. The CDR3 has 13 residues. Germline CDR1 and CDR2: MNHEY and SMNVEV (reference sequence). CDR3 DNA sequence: TGTGCCAGCAGTCCCGGGCGTCAGGGTGGCTACACCTTC. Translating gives CASSPGRQGGYTF.